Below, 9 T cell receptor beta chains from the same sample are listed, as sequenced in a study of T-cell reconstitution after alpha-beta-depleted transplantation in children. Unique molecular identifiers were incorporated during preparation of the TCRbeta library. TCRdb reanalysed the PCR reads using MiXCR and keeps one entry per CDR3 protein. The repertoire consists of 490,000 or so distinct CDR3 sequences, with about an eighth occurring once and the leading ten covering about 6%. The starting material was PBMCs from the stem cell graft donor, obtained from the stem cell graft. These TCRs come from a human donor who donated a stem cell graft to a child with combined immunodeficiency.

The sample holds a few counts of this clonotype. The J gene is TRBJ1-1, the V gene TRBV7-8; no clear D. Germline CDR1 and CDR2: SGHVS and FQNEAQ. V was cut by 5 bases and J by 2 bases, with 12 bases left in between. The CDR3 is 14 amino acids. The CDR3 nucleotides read TGTGCCAGCAGCGCCTTGGGCGGAAACACTGAAGCTTTCTTT. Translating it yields CASSALGGNTEAFF.

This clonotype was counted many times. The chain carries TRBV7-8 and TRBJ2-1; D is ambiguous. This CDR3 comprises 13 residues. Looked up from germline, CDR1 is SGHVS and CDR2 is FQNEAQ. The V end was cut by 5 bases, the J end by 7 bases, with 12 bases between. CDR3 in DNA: TGTGCCAGCAGCCCGATACGTCGAAATGAGCAGTTCTTC. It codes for CASSPIRRNEQFF.

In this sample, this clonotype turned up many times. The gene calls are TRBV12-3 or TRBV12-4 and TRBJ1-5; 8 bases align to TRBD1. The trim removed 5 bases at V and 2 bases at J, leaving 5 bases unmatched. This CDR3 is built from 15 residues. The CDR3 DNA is TGTGCCAGCAGTCCAGGGGGCAGGGGCAATCAGCCCCAGCATTTT. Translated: CASSPGGRGNQPQHF.

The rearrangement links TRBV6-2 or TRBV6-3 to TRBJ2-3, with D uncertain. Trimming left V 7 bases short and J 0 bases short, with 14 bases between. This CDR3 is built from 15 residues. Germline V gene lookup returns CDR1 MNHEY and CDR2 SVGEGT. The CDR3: CASMPRSPSTDTQYF. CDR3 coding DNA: TGTGCCAGCATGCCTCGGAGCCCAAGCACAGATACGCAGTATTTT.

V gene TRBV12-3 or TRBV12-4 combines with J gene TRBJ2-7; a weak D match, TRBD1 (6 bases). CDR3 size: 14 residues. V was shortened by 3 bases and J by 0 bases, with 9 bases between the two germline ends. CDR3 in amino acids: CASSFGQSSYEQYF. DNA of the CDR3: TGTGCCAGCAGTTTTGGACAGAGCTCCTACGAGCAGTACTTC.

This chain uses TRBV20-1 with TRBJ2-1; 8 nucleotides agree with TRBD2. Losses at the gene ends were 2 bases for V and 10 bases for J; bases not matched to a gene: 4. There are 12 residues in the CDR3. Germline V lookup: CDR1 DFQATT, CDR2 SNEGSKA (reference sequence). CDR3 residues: CSARLTSVEQFF. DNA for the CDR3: TGCAGTGCTAGACTGACTAGCGTGGAGCAGTTCTTC.

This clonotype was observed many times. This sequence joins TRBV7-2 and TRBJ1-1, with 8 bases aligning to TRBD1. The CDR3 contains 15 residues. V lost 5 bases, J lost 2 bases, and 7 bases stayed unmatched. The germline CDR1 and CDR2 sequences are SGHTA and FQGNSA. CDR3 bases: TGTGCCAGCAGCACCGGACAGGGTCTAAACACTGAAGCTTTCTTT. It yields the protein CASSTGQGLNTEAFF.

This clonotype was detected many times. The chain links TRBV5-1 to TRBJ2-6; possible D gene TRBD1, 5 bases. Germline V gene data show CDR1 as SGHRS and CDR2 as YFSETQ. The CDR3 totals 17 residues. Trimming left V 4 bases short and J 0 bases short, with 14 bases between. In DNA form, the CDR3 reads TGCGCCAGCAGCCCACAGACAGCCATCTCTGGGGCCAACGTCCTGACTTTC. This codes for CASSPQTAISGANVLTF.

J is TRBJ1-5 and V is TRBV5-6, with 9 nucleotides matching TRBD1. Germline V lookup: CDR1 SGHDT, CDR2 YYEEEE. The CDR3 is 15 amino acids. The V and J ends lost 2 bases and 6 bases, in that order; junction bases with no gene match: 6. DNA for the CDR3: TGTGCCAGCAGCTTACTCACAGGGGGCGGTCAGCCCCAGCATTTT. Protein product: CASSLLTGGGQPQHF. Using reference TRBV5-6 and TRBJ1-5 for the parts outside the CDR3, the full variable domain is DAGVTQSPTHLIKTRGQQVTLRCSPKSGHDTVSWYQQALGQGPQFIFQYYEEEERQRGNFPDRFSGHQFPNYSSELNVNALLLGDSALYLCASSLLTGGGQPQHFGDGTRLSIL.